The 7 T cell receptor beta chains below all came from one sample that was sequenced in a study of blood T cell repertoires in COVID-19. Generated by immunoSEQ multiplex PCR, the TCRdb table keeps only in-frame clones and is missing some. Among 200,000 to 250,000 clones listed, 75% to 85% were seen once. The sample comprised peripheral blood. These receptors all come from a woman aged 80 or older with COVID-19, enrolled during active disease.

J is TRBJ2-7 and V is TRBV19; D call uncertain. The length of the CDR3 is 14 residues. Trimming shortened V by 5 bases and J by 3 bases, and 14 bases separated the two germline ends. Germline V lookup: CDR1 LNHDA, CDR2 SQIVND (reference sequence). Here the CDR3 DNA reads TGTGCCAGTAGTTCCCCCGACACCCGCTACGAGCAGTACTTC. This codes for CASSSPDTRYEQYF. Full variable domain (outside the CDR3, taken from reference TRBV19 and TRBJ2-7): DGGITQSPKYLFRKEGQNVTLSCEQNLNHDAMYWYRQDPGQGLRLIYYSQIVNDFQKGDIAEGYSVSREKKESFPLTVTSAQKNPTAFYLCASSSPDTRYEQYFGPGTRLTVT.

CDR3: CASTTSKGSGTDTQYF. CDR3 nucleotide sequence: TGTGCCAGCACCACTTCGAAAGGAAGCGGGACAGATACGCAGTATTTT. The J gene is TRBJ2-3, the V gene TRBV28, with D perhaps TRBD2 (6 bases). The CDR3 runs to 16 residues. Trimming stripped 7 bases from V and 3 bases from J, with 20 bases between. Germline V CDR1 and CDR2: MDHEN, SYDVKM. Based on the CDR3 plus reference TRBV28 and TRBJ2-3, the full variable domain is DVKVTQSSRYLVKRTGEKVFLECVQDMDHENMFWYRQDPGLGLRLIYFSYDVKMKEKGDIPEGYSVSREKKERFSLILESASTNQTSMYLCASTTSKGSGTDTQYFGPGTRLTVL.

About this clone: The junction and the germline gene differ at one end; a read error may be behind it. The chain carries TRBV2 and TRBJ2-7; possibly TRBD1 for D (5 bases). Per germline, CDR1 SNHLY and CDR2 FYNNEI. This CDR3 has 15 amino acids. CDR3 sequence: CASTERGATSYEQYF. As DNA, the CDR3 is TGTGCCAGCACTGAAAGGGGTGCAACCTCCTACGAGCAGTACTTC.

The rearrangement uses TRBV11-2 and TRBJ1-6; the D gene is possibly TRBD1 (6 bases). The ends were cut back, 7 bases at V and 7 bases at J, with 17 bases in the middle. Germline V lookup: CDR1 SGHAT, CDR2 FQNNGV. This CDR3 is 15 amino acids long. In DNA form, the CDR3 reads TGTGCCAGCATCCTAACAGGGTCGGGCAATTCACCCCTCCACTTT. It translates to CASILTGSGNSPLHF.

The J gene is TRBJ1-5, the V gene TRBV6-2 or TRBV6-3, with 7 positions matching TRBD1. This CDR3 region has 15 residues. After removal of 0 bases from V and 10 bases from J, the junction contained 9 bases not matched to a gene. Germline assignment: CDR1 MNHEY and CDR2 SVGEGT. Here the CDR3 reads CASSYSGTVKGPQHF. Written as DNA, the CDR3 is TGTGCCAGCAGTTACTCGGGGACAGTAAAGGGACCCCAGCATTTT.

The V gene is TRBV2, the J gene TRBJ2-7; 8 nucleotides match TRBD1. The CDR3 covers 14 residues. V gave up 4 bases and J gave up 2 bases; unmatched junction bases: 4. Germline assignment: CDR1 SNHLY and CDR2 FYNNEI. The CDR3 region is CASSGQGSTYEQYF. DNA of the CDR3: TGTGCCAGCAGTGGACAGGGGAGCACCTACGAGCAGTACTTC.

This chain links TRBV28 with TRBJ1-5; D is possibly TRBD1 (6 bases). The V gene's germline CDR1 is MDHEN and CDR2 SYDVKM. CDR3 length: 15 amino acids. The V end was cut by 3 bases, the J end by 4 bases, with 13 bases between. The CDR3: CASSFPAQGNQPQHF. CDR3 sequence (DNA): TGTGCCAGCAGTTTTCCGGCGCAGGGGAATCAGCCCCAGCATTTT. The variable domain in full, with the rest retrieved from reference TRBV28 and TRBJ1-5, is DVKVTQSSRYLVKRTGEKVFLECVQDMDHENMFWYRQDPGLGLRLIYFSYDVKMKEKGDIPEGYSVSREKKERFSLILESASTNQTSMYLCASSFPAQGNQPQHFGDGTRLSIL.